This T cell receptor (beta chain) stems from a study of STAT5B mutations in CD4+ large granular lymphocyte leukemia. About the study: Among healthy controls, a particular HLA allele went with more CDR3 'QG' motifs.

Data came from immunoSEQ multiplex PCR; TCRdb stores just in-frame clones and leaves some out. The sample yields about 35,000 clones, around 63% seen once. Germline CDR1 is SGHDN and CDR2 is FVKESK. This CDR3 has 14 amino acids. V lost 2 bases to trimming and J lost 5 bases, with 12 bases between them. As regards this clone: Its antigen is unidentified.

Whole-study findings and limits: Top patient clones used TRBV06 genes more often: 8/27 versus 2/35 in controls. Patient CD4-sorted repertoires stayed more clonal than healthy ones after leukemic-clone removal.

Controls came from buffy coats of healthy blood donors. The clonotype originates from a human donor in good health. The J gene is TRBJ1-2, the V gene TRBV14, with D hard to call. The sample was CD4+ T cells from blood buffy coats. In DNA form, the CDR3 reads TGTGCCAGCAGCCAACCTGGGTCCCTTTATGGCTACACCTTC. Protein product: CASSQPGSLYGYTF.